This passage covers 15 T cell receptor beta chains from one sample sequenced in a study of blood T cells in healthy people across ages. Through a sample-barcoded 5' primer and a J-beta primer mix, a second PCR was run for about 7 to 12 cycles. TCRdb redid the calling of the 5' RACE reads with MiXCR, one entry per CDR3 protein. Of fewer than 900,000 distinct CDR3 sequences detected, roughly two fifths appear once; the ten largest clones hold less than 25%. Source material: blood. The origin of the receptors is a woman aged 55-70 years in good health.

This clonotype was picked up a small number of times. The gene calls are TRBV7-2 and TRBJ2-5; TRBD2 agrees at 8 bases. The ends lost 4 bases at V and 11 bases at J; junction bases unmatched: 15. This CDR3 has 15 residues. Per the germline V gene, CDR1 is SGHTA and CDR2 is FQGNSA. In DNA form, the CDR3 reads TGTGCCAGCAGCTCCGGGGGGGCGGCGGGGCATGAGCAGTACTTC. It codes for CASSSGGAAGHEQYF.

This clonotype has more than one count but fewer than ten. This sequence joins TRBV5-1 and TRBJ2-3; 9 bases line up with TRBD2. The CDR3 is made up of 16 amino acids. Trimming removed 0 bases from V and 2 bases from J; junction bases left unmatched: 4. The V gene's germline CDR1 is SGHRS and CDR2 YFSETQ. The CDR3 bases are TGCGCCAGCAGCTTGGCCCCTAGCGGGGCCACAGATACGCAGTATTTT. Its translation: CASSLAPSGATDTQYF.

Of note for this clonotype: The junction differs from germline at one of its ends, possibly a read error. The chain recombines TRBV12-3 or TRBV12-4 with TRBJ2-3, with TRBD2 as a possible D gene (5 bases). The CDR3 consists of 14 residues. In nucleotides, the CDR3 is TGTGCCAGCAGTCTGGGAGATAGCACAAATACGCAGTATTTT. Protein product: CASSLGDSTNTQYF.

The chain joins TRBV6-6 to TRBJ1-5; 8 positions match TRBD1. Germline CDR1 is MNHNY and CDR2 is SVGAGI (reference sequence). V lost 5 bases to trimming and J lost 3 bases; unmatched junction nucleotides: 6. The CDR3 covers 15 residues. The CDR3 DNA follows: TGTGCCAGCAGTCCAACGACAGGGGCCAATCAGCCCCAGCATTTT. Amino acid sequence: CASSPTTGANQPQHF.

This chain links TRBV20-1 with TRBJ1-2, with D possibly TRBD1 on 5 matching bases. Trimming took off 6 bases at V and 7 bases at J, with 12 bases between the two ends. The germline V gene encodes CDR1 DFQATT and CDR2 SNEGSKA (reference sequence). This CDR3 has 11 amino acids. This CDR3 reads CSAQGGSGYTF. Here the CDR3 DNA reads TGCAGTGCGCAGGGTGGCTCTGGCTACACCTTC.

This clonotype was picked up one time. The rearrangement links TRBV27 to TRBJ2-1, with D possibly being TRBD1 or TRBD2 (5 bases each). CDR1 is MNHEY, CDR2 SMNVEV, per germline (reference sequence). There are 16 residues in the CDR3. V was trimmed by 5 bases and J by 6 bases, leaving 20 bases between them. Here the CDR3 DNA reads TGTGCCAGCAGTCCACCAGGTTTACGGGACGGCAATGAGCAGTTCTTC. Translated, it gives CASSPPGLRDGNEQFF.

V is TRBV15 and J is TRBJ1-5, with a weak D call TRBD1 (5 bases). The V gene lost 1 base and the J gene lost 4 bases, with 17 bases spanning the gap. The CDR3 consists of 17 residues. CDR1 and CDR2 (germline): LNHNV, YYDKDF (reference sequence). The CDR3: CATSRGHSGRKNQPQHF. The CDR3 bases are TGTGCCACCAGCAGAGGTCATTCGGGACGGAAGAATCAGCCCCAGCATTTT.

This clonotype was counted between two and nine times. The rearrangement uses TRBV6-5 and TRBJ2-1; D tentatively reads TRBD1 or TRBD2 (5 bases each). With 5 bases removed from V and 10 bases from J, the gap between germline ends came to 15 bases. Germline assignment: CDR1 MNHEY and CDR2 SVGAGI. The CDR3 runs 13 residues. CDR3 sequence reads: CASSAGAPPEQFF. In nucleotides, the CDR3 is TGTGCCAGCAGTGCCGGGGCGCCGCCCGAGCAGTTCTTC.

This rearrangement joins TRBV2 to TRBJ2-7, with D unclear. This CDR3 is 14 amino acids long. Trimming took 3 bases from V and 3 from J, leaving 12 bases between them. The germline V gene encodes CDR1 SNHLY and CDR2 FYNNEI. The CDR3 DNA reads TGTGCCAGCAGTGACAGTGTTTACGACTACGAGCAGTACTTC. Its protein product is CASSDSVYDYEQYF.

In the case of this clonotype: A junction end diverges from the germline sequence, so it may reflect a read error. This chain uses TRBV6-2 or TRBV6-3 with TRBJ2-7, with D unclear. CDR3 length equals 13 residues. Germline V lookup: CDR1 MNHEY, CDR2 SVGEGT. The CDR3 reads CASAEAYLYEQYF. The CDR3 nucleotides read TGCGCCAGCGCCGAGGCATACCTCTACGAGCAGTACTTC.

This chain joins TRBV7-9 and TRBJ1-4; possibly TRBD1 for D (5 bases). The CDR3 has 14 amino acids. V lost 7 bases and J lost 7, with 16 bases in between. Per germline, CDR1 SEHNR and CDR2 FQNEAQ (reference sequence). Written as DNA, the CDR3 is TGTGCCAGCATCCGGGGGGGTCGGGGTGAAAAACTGTTTTTT. Translation gives CASIRGGRGEKLFF. Full variable domain (outside the CDR3, taken from reference TRBV7-9 and TRBJ1-4): DTGVSQNPRHKITKRGQNVTFRCDPISEHNRLYWYRQTLGQGPEFLTYFQNEAQLEKSRLLSDRFSAERPKGSFSTLEIQRTEQGDSAMYLCASIRGGRGEKLFFGSGTQLSVL.

This clonotype was seen a handful of times. The chain couples TRBV12-3 or TRBV12-4 to TRBJ2-5, with D perhaps matching TRBD2 (6 bases). Between the trimmed V and J ends, which lost 2 bases and 5 bases, there was a span of 15 bases. The CDR3 covers 15 residues. CDR3 residues: CASSLLGIGGETQYF. The CDR3 DNA reads TGTGCCAGCAGTTTATTAGGGATTGGGGGGGAGACCCAGTACTTC.

This chain uses TRBV20-1 with TRBJ2-2; possibly TRBD2 for D (5 bases). The CDR3 extends over 14 amino acids. V shed 3 bases and J shed 1 base, with 9 bases lying between them. CDR1 and CDR2 (germline): DFQATT, SNEGSKA (reference sequence). The CDR3 nucleotides read TGCAGTGCTAGCTCCAGCGGGAACACCGGGGAGCTGTTTTTT. Its translation is CSASSSGNTGELFF.

The CDR3 coding sequence is TGTGCCATCAGTGCTCGGGACGGACCCACAGATACGCAGTATTTT. Protein: CAISARDGPTDTQYF. This chain links TRBV10-3 with TRBJ2-3, with D possibly called TRBD1 or TRBD2 (5 bases each). Germline V gene lookup returns CDR1 ENHRY and CDR2 SYGVKD. CDR3 length: 15 residues. The V gene lost 4 bases and the J gene lost 2 bases, with 13 bases spanning the gap.

Remarks on this clonotype: A read error is possible here, since a much larger clone lies one base away. This chain uses TRBV5-1 with TRBJ2-1; D might be TRBD2 (7 bases). The CDR3 has 17 amino acids. Germline-derived CDR1 and CDR2 are SGHRS and YFSETQ. For the CDR3, the DNA is TGCGCCAGCAGCTTCTCTTTAGGGGGGGGATCCTGCAATGAGCAGTTCTTC. Its translation: CASSFSLGGGSCNEQFF.